The 10 T cell receptor beta chains presented below share a single source sample, sequenced in a study of blood T cell repertoires in COVID-19. Profiled with immunoSEQ multiplex PCR; TCRdb holds only in-frame clones, not every one. The sample contains some 670,000 clones, 70% to 90% of which appear only once. Sequencing was carried out using peripheral blood. These receptors were taken from a woman younger than 35 with acute or convalescent COVID-19.

The CDR3 sequence: CASSWTAGGSPLHF. Here the CDR3 DNA reads TGTGCCAGCAGCTGGACCGCGGGGGGTTCACCCCTCCACTTT. This chain uses TRBV7-2 with TRBJ1-6; weak D call: TRBD1 (5 bases). Looked up from germline, CDR1 is SGHTA and CDR2 is FQGNSA. Trimming pared 4 bases from V and 9 bases from J, leaving 13 bases between. This CDR3 contains 14 residues. Variable domain in full (rest from reference TRBV7-2 and TRBJ1-6): GAGVSQSPSNKVTEKGKDVELRCDPISGHTALYWYRQSLGQGLEFLIYFQGNSAPDKSGLPSDRFSAERTGGSVSTLTIQRTQQEDSAVYLCASSWTAGGSPLHFGNGTRLTVT.

The chain uses TRBV19 and TRBJ2-7; 8 bases fit TRBD1. The trim removed 4 bases at V and 3 bases at J, leaving 2 bases unmatched. The CDR3 is made up of 13 amino acids. Germline CDR1 LNHDA, CDR2 SQIVND (reference sequence). CDR3 DNA: TGTGCCAGTAGTACAGGACAGGGCTACGAGCAGTACTTC. It specifies CASSTGQGYEQYF.

The rearrangement joins TRBV11-2 to TRBJ1-2; D remains unclear. This CDR3 comprises 12 residues. V lost 1 base and J 8 bases, leaving 8 bases between the germline ends. Germline V lookup: CDR1 SGHAT, CDR2 FQNNGV. The CDR3 reads CASSLVGGGYTF. The CDR3 DNA follows: TGTGCCAGCAGCTTAGTCGGAGGCGGCTACACCTTC.

The chain combines TRBV9 with TRBJ2-1; 8 nucleotides agree with TRBD1. The CDR3 totals 15 residues. Germline trimming cut 3 bases from V and 1 base from J; bases unmatched to any gene: 3. Germline CDR1 reads SGDLS; CDR2 reads YYNGEE. The chain's CDR3 is CASSAGTGSYNEQFF. DNA for the CDR3: TGTGCCAGCAGCGCCGGGACAGGTTCCTACAATGAGCAGTTCTTC.

The chain carries TRBV3-1 (or the pseudogene TRBV3-2) and TRBJ2-3, with D possibly matching TRBD1 (6 bases). The CDR3 contains 13 residues. V dropped 6 bases and J dropped 7 bases, with 14 bases sitting between them. Per the germline V gene, CDR1 is LGHDT and CDR2 is YNNKEL (reference sequence). The DNA for the CDR3 is TGTGCCAGCAGGGCCGGGACACTCAATACGCAGTATTTT. Encoded protein: CASRAGTLNTQYF.

The V call is TRBV4-3, the J call TRBJ2-2; weak D call: TRBD1 (6 bases). The V gene lost 1 base and the J gene lost 3 bases, with 21 bases spanning the gap. The CDR3 is made up of 19 amino acids. The germline V gene has CDR1 LGHNA and CDR2 YSLEER. The CDR3 DNA reads TGCGCCAGCAGCCAAGGGGGGAGCAGGGGTCGGTGGGACACCGGGGAGCTGTTTTTT. Translated, it gives CASSQGGSRGRWDTGELFF.

V is TRBV6-4 and J is TRBJ1-1, with D perhaps matching TRBD1 (6 bases). The CDR3 has 14 amino acids. Germline CDR1 reads MRHNA; CDR2 reads SNTAGT. The V and J ends lost 2 bases and 4 bases respectively, with 11 bases between them. CDR3 bases: TGTGCCAGCAGTGACGGTAGAGGGGGCACTGAAGCTTTCTTT. The encoded protein is CASSDGRGGTEAFF.

The chain combines TRBV2 with TRBJ2-1; TRBD1 agrees at 10 bases. The CDR3 sequence is 14 residues long. Unmatched junction bases numbered 9, after V lost 7 bases and J lost 9 bases. Germline assignment: CDR1 SNHLY and CDR2 FYNNEI. CDR3: CASKMGQGRGEQFF. The CDR3 DNA sequence: TGTGCCAGCAAGATGGGACAGGGGCGCGGTGAGCAGTTCTTC.

The chain recombines TRBV28 with TRBJ1-6, with 7 bases fitting TRBD1. This CDR3 contains 15 residues. Trimming at V came to 7 bases and at J to 4 bases, leaving 7 bases not matched to a gene. The germline gives CDR1 MDHEN, CDR2 SYDVKM. The CDR3 protein is CASNPGQDYNSPLHF. The DNA for the CDR3 is TGTGCCAGCAACCCTGGACAGGATTATAATTCACCCCTCCACTTT.

The chain links TRBV9 to TRBJ1-3, with 7 bases lining up with TRBD1. CDR1 and CDR2 from the germline V gene are SGDLS and YYNGEE. This CDR3 is built from 17 residues. J lost 0 bases, V lost 5 bases, and 11 bases had no gene match. CDR3 in DNA: TGTGCCAGCAGTGACAGGGACGCCTATATCTCTGGAAACACCATATATTTT. Translation: CASSDRDAYISGNTIYF.